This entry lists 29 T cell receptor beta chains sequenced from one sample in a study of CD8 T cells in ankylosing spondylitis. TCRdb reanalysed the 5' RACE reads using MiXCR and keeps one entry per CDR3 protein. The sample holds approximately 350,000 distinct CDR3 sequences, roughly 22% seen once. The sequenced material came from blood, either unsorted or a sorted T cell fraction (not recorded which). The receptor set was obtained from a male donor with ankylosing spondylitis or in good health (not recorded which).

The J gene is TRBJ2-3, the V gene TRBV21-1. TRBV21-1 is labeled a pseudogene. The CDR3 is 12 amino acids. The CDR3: CASRASTDTQYF. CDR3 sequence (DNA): TGTGCCAGCAGGGCTAGCACAGATACGCAGTATTTT.

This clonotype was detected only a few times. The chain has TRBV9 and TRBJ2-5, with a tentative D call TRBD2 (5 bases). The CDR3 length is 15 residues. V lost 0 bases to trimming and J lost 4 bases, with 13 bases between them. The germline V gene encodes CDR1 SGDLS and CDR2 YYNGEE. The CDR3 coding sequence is TGTGCCAGCAGCGTAGAATCCGGGGTCGGAGAGACCCAGTACTTC. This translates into CASSVESGVGETQYF.

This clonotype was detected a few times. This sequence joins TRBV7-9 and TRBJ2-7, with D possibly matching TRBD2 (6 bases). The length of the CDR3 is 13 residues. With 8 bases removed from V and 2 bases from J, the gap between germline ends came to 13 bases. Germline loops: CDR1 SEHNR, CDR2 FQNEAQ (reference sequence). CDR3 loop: CASRLAQTYEQYF. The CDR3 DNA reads TGTGCCAGCCGGCTAGCGCAAACCTACGAGCAGTACTTC. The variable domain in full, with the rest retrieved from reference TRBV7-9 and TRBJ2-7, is DTGVSQNPRHKITKRGQNVTFRCDPISEHNRLYWYRQTLGQGPEFLTYFQNEAQLEKSRLLSDRFSAERPKGSFSTLEIQRTEQGDSAMYLCASRLAQTYEQYFGPGTRLTVT.

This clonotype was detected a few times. The CDR3 DNA is TGCAGCGCCGTCCCGGAAGGAGGGTATGGCTACACCTTC. Its translation is CSAVPEGGYGYTF. The chain recombines TRBV29-1 with TRBJ1-2; no definite D call. CDR3 size: 13 residues. The ends were cut back, 7 bases at V and 5 bases at J, with 17 bases in the middle. The germline V gene encodes CDR1 SQVTM and CDR2 ANQGSEA.

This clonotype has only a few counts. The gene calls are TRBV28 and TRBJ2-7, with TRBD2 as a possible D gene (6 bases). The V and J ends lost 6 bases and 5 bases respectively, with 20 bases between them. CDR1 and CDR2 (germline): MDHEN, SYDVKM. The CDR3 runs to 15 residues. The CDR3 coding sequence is TGTGCCAGCAGCTCCTTCGTGGAGGGCTTGGACGAGCAGTACTTC. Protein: CASSSFVEGLDEQYF.

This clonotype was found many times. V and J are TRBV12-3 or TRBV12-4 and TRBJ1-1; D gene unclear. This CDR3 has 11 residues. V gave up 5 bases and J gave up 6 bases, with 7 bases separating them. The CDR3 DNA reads TGTGCCAGCAGTGTGTCCCCTGAAGCTTTCTTT. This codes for CASSVSPEAFF.

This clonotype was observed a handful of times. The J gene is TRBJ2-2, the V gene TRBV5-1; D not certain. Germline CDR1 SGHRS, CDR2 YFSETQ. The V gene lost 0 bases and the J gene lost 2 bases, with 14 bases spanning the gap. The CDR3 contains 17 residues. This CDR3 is CASSLAGATINTGELFF. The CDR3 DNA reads TGCGCCAGCAGCTTGGCCGGTGCCACAATAAACACCGGGGAGCTGTTTTTT.

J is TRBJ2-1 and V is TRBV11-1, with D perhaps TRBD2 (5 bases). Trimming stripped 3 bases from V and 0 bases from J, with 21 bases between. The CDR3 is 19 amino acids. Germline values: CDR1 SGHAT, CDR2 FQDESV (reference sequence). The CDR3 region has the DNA TGTGCCAGCAGCTTTCCTCAAATGAGGGTGGTCAGCTCCTACAATGAGCAGTTCTTC. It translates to CASSFPQMRVVSSYNEQFF.

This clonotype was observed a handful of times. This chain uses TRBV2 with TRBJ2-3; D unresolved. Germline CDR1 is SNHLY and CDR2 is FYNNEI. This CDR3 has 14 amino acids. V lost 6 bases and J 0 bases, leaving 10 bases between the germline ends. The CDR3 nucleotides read TGTGCCAGCAGGCCCGCCTATAGCACAGATACGCAGTATTTT. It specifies CASRPAYSTDTQYF.

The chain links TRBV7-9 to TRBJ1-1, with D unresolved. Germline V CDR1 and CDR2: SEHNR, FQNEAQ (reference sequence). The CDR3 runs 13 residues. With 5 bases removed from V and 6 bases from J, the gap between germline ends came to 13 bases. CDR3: CASSADGLAEAFF. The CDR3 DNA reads TGTGCCAGCAGCGCAGACGGACTGGCTGAAGCTTTCTTT. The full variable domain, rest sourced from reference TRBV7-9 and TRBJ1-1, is DTGVSQNPRHKITKRGQNVTFRCDPISEHNRLYWYRQTLGQGPEFLTYFQNEAQLEKSRLLSDRFSAERPKGSFSTLEIQRTEQGDSAMYLCASSADGLAEAFFGQGTRLTVV.

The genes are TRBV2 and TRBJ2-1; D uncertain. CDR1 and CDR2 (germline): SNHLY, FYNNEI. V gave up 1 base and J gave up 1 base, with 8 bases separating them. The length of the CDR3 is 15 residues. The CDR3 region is CASSEGAASYNEQFF. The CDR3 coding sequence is TGTGCCAGCAGTGAAGGGGCAGCTTCCTACAATGAGCAGTTCTTC.

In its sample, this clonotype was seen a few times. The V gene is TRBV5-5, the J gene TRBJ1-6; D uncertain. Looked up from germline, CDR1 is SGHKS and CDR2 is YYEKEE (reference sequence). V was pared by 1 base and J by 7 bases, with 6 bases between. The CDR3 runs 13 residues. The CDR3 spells CASSLSGNSPLHF. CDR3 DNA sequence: TGTGCCAGCAGCTTGTCGGGGAATTCACCCCTCCACTTT.

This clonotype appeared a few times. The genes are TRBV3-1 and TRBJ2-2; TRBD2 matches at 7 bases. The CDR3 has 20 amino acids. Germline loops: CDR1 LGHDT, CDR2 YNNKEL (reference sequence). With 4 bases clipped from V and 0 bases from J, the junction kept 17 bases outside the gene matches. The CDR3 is CASSLQTWEGTPANTGELFF. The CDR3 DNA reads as TGTGCCAGCAGCCTTCAAACCTGGGAGGGAACCCCCGCGAACACCGGGGAGCTGTTTTTT.

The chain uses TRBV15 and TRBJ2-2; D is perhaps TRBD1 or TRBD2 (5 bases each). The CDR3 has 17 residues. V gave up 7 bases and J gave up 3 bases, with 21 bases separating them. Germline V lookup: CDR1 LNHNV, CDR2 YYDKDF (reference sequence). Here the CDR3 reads CATTPDLRGVHTGELFF. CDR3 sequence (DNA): TGTGCCACCACCCCAGATTTAAGAGGGGTTCACACCGGGGAGCTGTTTTTT.

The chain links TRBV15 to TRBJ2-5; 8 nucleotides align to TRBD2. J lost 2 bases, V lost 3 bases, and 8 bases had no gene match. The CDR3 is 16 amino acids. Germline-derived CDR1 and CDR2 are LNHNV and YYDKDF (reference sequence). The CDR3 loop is CATSRERTSWQETQYF. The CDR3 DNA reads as TGTGCCACCAGCAGGGAGAGGACTAGCTGGCAAGAGACCCAGTACTTC.

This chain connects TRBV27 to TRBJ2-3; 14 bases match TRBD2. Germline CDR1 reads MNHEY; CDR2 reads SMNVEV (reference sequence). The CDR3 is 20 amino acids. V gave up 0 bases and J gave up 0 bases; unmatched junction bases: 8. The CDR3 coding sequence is TGTGCCAGCAGTTTATCTACTCCCGGGACTAGCGGGGGTAGCACAGATACGCAGTATTTT. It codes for CASSLSTPGTSGGSTDTQYF.

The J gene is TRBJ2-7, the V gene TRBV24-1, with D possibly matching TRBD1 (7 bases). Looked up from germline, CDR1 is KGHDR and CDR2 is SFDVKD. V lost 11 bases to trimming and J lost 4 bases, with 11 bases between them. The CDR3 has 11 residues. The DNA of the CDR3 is TGTGCCAGCGGGACAGAATACGAGCAGTACTTC. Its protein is CASGTEYEQYF.

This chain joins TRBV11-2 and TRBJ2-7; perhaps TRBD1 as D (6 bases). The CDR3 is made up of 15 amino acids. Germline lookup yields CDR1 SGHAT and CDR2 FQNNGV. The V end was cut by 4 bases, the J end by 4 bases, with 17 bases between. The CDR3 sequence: CASSWMTGERYEQYF. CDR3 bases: TGTGCCAGCAGCTGGATGACAGGCGAGCGATACGAGCAGTACTTC.

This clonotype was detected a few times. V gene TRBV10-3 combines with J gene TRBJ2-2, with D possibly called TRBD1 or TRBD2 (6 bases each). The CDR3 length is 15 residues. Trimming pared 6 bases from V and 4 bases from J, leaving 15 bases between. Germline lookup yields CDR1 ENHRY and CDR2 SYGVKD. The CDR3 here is CAISPTGAGTGELFF. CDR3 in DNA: TGTGCCATCAGCCCGACGGGGGCGGGCACCGGGGAGCTGTTTTTT.

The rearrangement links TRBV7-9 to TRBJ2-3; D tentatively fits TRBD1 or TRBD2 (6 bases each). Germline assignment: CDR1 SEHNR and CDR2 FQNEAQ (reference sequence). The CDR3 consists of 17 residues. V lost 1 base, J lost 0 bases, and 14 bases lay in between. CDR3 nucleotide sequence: TGTGCCAGCAGCTTAGACCCTCGGGGGCTTAGCACAGATACGCAGTATTTT. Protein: CASSLDPRGLSTDTQYF. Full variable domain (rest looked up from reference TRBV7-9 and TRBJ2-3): DTGVSQNPRHKITKRGQNVTFRCDPISEHNRLYWYRQTLGQGPEFLTYFQNEAQLEKSRLLSDRFSAERPKGSFSTLEIQRTEQGDSAMYLCASSLDPRGLSTDTQYFGPGTRLTVL.

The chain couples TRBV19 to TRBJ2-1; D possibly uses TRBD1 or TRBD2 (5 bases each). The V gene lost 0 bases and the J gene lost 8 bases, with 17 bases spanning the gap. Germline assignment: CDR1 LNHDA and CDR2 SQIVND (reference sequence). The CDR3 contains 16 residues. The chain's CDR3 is CASSIDPGPLGDEQFF. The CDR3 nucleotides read TGTGCCAGTAGTATAGACCCGGGACCGCTTGGGGATGAGCAGTTCTTC.

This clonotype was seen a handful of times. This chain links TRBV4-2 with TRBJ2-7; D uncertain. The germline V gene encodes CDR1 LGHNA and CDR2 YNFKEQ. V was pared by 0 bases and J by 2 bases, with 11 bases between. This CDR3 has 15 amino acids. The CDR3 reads CASSQENDTPYEQYF. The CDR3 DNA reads TGTGCCAGCAGCCAAGAGAACGACACCCCCTACGAGCAGTACTTC.

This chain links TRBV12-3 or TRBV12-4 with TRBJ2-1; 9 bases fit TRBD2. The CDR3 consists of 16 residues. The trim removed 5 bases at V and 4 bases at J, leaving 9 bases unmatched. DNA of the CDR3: TGTGCCAGCAGTACCGGTACTAGCGGGTCGTACAATGAGCAGTTCTTC. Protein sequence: CASSTGTSGSYNEQFF.

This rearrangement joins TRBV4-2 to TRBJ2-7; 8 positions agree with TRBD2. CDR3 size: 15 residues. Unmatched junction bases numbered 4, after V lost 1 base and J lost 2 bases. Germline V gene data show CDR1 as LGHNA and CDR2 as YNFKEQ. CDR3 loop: CASSQVLRGAYEQYF. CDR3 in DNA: TGTGCCAGCAGCCAAGTTTTGCGGGGGGCCTACGAGCAGTACTTC.

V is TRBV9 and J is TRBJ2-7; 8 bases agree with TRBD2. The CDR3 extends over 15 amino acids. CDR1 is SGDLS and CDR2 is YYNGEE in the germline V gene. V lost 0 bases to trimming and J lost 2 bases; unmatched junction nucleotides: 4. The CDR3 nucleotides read TGTGCCAGCAGCGTAGATGCGGGGGGAGCCTACGAGCAGTACTTC. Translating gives CASSVDAGGAYEQYF.

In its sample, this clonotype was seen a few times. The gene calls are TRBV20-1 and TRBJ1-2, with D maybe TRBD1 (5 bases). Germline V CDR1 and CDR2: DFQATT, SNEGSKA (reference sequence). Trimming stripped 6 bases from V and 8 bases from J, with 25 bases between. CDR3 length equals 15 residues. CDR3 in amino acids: CSATHVPGTLRGYTF. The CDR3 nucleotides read TGCAGTGCCACTCACGTTCCCGGGACCCTAAGGGGCTACACCTTC.

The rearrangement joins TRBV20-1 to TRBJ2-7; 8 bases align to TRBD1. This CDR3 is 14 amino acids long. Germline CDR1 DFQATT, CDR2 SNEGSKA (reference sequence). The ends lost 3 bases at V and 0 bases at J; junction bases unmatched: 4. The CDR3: CSARTGESSYEQYF. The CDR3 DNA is TGCAGTGCTAGGACAGGGGAATCCTCCTACGAGCAGTACTTC.

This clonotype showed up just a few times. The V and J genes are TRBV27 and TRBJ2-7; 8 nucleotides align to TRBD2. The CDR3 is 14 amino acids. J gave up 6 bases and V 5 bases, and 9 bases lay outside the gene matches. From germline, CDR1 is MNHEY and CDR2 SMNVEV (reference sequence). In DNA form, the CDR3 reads TGTGCCAGCAGTGCGGGACTAGAGCCCCTCGAGCAGTACTTC. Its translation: CASSAGLEPLEQYF.

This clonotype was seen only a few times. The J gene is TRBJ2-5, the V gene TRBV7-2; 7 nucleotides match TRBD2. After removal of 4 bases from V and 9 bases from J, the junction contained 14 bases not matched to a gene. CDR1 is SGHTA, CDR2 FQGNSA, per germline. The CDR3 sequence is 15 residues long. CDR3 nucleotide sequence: TGTGCCAGCAGCTCAAGGGACTACCATCTGTGGGCCCAGTACTTC. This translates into CASSSRDYHLWAQYF.